This TCR beta chain derives from a study of blood T cells in healthy people across ages. Study results and caveats: It was held that the diversity estimates obtained from one million T cells were underestimates.

Per germline, CDR1 SGHRS and CDR2 YFSETQ. The CDR3 is made up of 16 amino acids. With 0 bases removed from V and 2 bases from J, the gap between germline ends came to 13 bases. Points on this clonotype: The antigen remains unidentified.

Through a sample-barcoded 5' primer and a J-beta primer mix, a second PCR was run for 7 to 11 cycles. Samples each returned at least 2.5 million CDR3-containing paired-end reads. TCRdb re-analysed the 5' RACE reads in MiXCR, keeping a single row per CDR3 protein. The table includes 1.8 million or so distinct CDR3 sequences, about two fifths detected once. Input material: blood. This chain links TRBV5-1 with TRBJ2-3; the D gene is possibly TRBD1 (6 bases). This sequence was found in a human donor in good health. DNA of the CDR3: TGCGCCAGCAGCTTGGATGGACAGAGCAACACAGATACGCAGTATTTT. This translates into CASSLDGQSNTDTQYF.